The 30 T cell receptor beta chains listed next were all sequenced from one sample in a study of blood T cell repertoires in COVID-19. Data came from immunoSEQ multiplex PCR; TCRdb stores just in-frame clones and leaves some out. This table holds 220,000 or so clones, 82% found once. The sample consisted of peripheral blood. The receptors originated from a woman aged 80 or over with COVID-19, enrolled during active disease.

The rearrangement uses TRBV7-3 and TRBJ2-3; D may be TRBD2 (5 bases). The CDR3 contains 14 residues. Germline CDR1 SGHTA, CDR2 FQGTGA. V was pared by 5 bases and J by 9 bases, with 18 bases between. CDR3 sequence reads: CASSAASGATTQYF. As DNA, the CDR3 is TGTGCCAGCAGCGCCGCGAGCGGAGCCACGACGCAGTATTTT. The full variable domain, rest sourced from reference TRBV7-3 and TRBJ2-3, is GAGVSQTPSNKVTEKGKYVELRCDPISGHTALYWYRQSLGQGPEFLIYFQGTGAADDSGLPNDRFFAVRPEGSVSTLKIQRTERGDSAVYLCASSAASGATTQYFGPGTRLTVL.

V is TRBV19 and J is TRBJ2-7, with D perhaps TRBD1 (6 bases). Germline values: CDR1 LNHDA, CDR2 SQIVND (reference sequence). This CDR3 has 15 amino acids. V shed 3 bases and J shed 0 bases, with 12 bases lying between them. CDR3 sequence reads: CASSIEQGGSYEQYF. The CDR3 DNA reads as TGTGCCAGTAGTATTGAACAGGGCGGCTCCTACGAGCAGTACTTC.

The chain is built from TRBV3-1 (or the pseudogene TRBV3-2) and TRBJ2-1; D gene unclear. This CDR3 contains 15 residues. Germline CDR1 reads LGHDT; CDR2 reads YNNKEL (reference sequence). V gave up 5 bases and J gave up 0 bases, with 11 bases separating them. DNA for the CDR3: TGTGCCAGCAGCGCAGGCGTGGGCTCCTACAATGAGCAGTTCTTC. This translates into CASSAGVGSYNEQFF.

This chain joins TRBV18 and TRBJ2-4; 10 bases line up with TRBD1. Losses at the gene ends were 3 bases for V and 6 bases for J; bases not matched to a gene: 8. This CDR3 is 16 amino acids long. Looked up from germline, CDR1 is KGHSH and CDR2 is LQKENI. In DNA, the CDR3 is TGTGCCAGCTCACCCCTGGACAGGGGGAACGGAAACATTCAGTACTTC. This translates into CASSPLDRGNGNIQYF.

The chain carries TRBV7-8 and TRBJ2-2; no firm D call. V was cut by 5 bases and J by 6 bases, with 7 bases left in between. CDR1 is SGHVS and CDR2 is FQNEAQ in the germline V gene. This CDR3 region has 12 residues. In DNA form, the CDR3 reads TGTGCCAGCAGCCTGACTGCCGGGGAGCTGTTTTTT. Protein product: CASSLTAGELFF.

V gene TRBV7-8 combines with J gene TRBJ1-4; 9 bases are shared with TRBD1. Trimming removed 7 bases from V and 8 bases from J; junction bases left unmatched: 14. Germline V gives CDR1 SGHVS, CDR2 FQNEAQ. The CDR3 loop spans 16 amino acids. The CDR3 loop is CASTTLGTGRSEKLFF. Here the CDR3 DNA reads TGTGCCAGCACGACACTAGGGACAGGGAGGTCGGAAAAACTGTTTTTT.

V usage is TRBV27 and J usage is TRBJ2-1; TRBD1 matches at 9 bases. The germline CDR1 and CDR2 sequences are MNHEY and SMNVEV (reference sequence). The CDR3 runs 15 residues. The V segment lost 6 bases and the J segment 4 bases; nucleotides outside the gene matches: 7. This chain's CDR3 is CASSKGQGTYNEQFF. For the CDR3, the DNA is TGTGCCAGCAGCAAAGGACAGGGGACATACAATGAGCAGTTCTTC.

The genes are TRBV5-1 and TRBJ1-2; no reliable D call. This CDR3 is built from 14 residues. The germline V gene has CDR1 SGHRS and CDR2 YFSETQ. Trimming cost V 6 bases and J 3 bases, with 15 bases left between them. In nucleotides, the CDR3 is TGCGCCAGCAAAGGTAGGCCGGGTGACTATGGCTACACCTTC. This codes for CASKGRPGDYGYTF. Combining the CDR3 with reference TRBV5-1 and TRBJ1-2 gives the whole variable domain KAGVTQTPRYLIKTRGQQVTLSCSPISGHRSVSWYQQTPGQGLQFLFEYFSETQRNKGNFPGRFSGRQFSNSRSEMNVSTLELGDSALYLCASKGRPGDYGYTFGSGTRLTVV.

The chain couples TRBV24-1 to TRBJ1-5, with a weak D call TRBD1 (6 bases). Trimming stripped 7 bases from V and 11 bases from J, with 14 bases between. CDR1 is KGHDR and CDR2 is SFDVKD in the germline V gene. The CDR3 loop spans 12 amino acids. CDR3: CATSEGTTAQHF. Written as DNA, the CDR3 is TGTGCCACCAGCGAAGGGACAACAGCCCAGCATTTT.

This clone was picked up one time. The chain has TRBV4-3 and TRBJ2-7; 10 bases are shared with TRBD2. J was trimmed by 5 bases and V by 0 bases; bases with no gene match: 10. Germline lookup yields CDR1 LGHNA and CDR2 YSLEER. The CDR3 loop spans 17 amino acids. CDR3: CASSQDPGLAGGHEQYF. The CDR3 DNA follows: TGCGCCAGCAGCCAAGACCCCGGGTTAGCGGGAGGCCACGAGCAGTACTTC.

J is TRBJ1-1 and V is TRBV7-9; D unresolved. Germline V gene sequence: CDR1 SEHNR, CDR2 FQNEAQ (reference sequence). The CDR3 covers 15 residues. V lost 1 base and J 0 bases, leaving 9 bases between the germline ends. This chain's CDR3 is CASSLVPGMNTEAFF. The CDR3 bases are TGTGCCAGCAGCTTAGTACCGGGTATGAACACTGAAGCTTTCTTT. Drawing the rest from reference TRBV7-9 and TRBJ1-1, the complete variable domain is DTGVSQNPRHKITKRGQNVTFRCDPISEHNRLYWYRQTLGQGPEFLTYFQNEAQLEKSRLLSDRFSAERPKGSFSTLEIQRTEQGDSAMYLCASSLVPGMNTEAFFGQGTRLTVV.

The V gene is TRBV18, the J gene TRBJ1-1, with D maybe TRBD1 (6 bases). Germline assignment: CDR1 KGHSH and CDR2 LQKENI. The CDR3 length is 15 residues. Between the trimmed V and J ends, which lost 5 bases and 5 bases, there was a span of 18 bases. The CDR3 region is CASSLRAGDDTEAFF. The DNA for the CDR3 is TGTGCCAGCTCATTACGCGCAGGGGACGATACTGAAGCTTTCTTT.

This clone showed up just once. This chain connects TRBV7-6 to TRBJ2-3, with 7 bases aligning to TRBD2. CDR1 and CDR2 (germline): SGHVS, FNYEAQ. The CDR3 is 18 residues long. J lost 0 bases, V lost 5 bases, and 14 bases had no gene match. DNA of the CDR3: TGTGCCAGCAGCCCGAGAGGGATTAGCGGGTCTAGCACAGATACGCAGTATTTT. Protein sequence: CASSPRGISGSSTDTQYF.

The J gene is TRBJ2-3, the V gene TRBV27, with 7 bases fitting TRBD1. V shed 8 bases and J 4 bases; nucleotides not matched to a gene: 18. Germline CDR1 reads MNHEY; CDR2 reads SMNVEV (reference sequence). The CDR3 extends over 17 amino acids. The CDR3 is CASGLLPRGRGSDTQYF. Here the CDR3 DNA reads TGTGCCAGCGGGTTGCTCCCCAGGGGGAGAGGATCAGATACGCAGTATTTT.

DNA for the CDR3: TGTGCCAGCAGCCTCGGGGGGCCCTACACAGATACGCAGTATTTT. Its protein product is CASSLGGPYTDTQYF. The rearrangement uses TRBV9 and TRBJ2-3; D is perhaps TRBD2 (7 bases). Germline assignment: CDR1 SGDLS and CDR2 YYNGEE. Trimming stripped 4 bases from V and 2 bases from J, with 14 bases between. The CDR3 contains 15 residues.

The gene calls are TRBV5-1 and TRBJ2-7, with 9 positions matching TRBD2. V trimming: 0 bases; J trimming: 4 bases; junction bases outside the gene matches: 5. CDR1 and CDR2 (germline): SGHRS, YFSETQ. This CDR3 has 15 residues. The CDR3 DNA reads TGCGCCAGCAGCTTGGGCGGGACTAGCCGATACGAGCAGTACTTC. Translating it yields CASSLGGTSRYEQYF.

V usage is TRBV14 and J usage is TRBJ1-1, with 8 positions matching TRBD1. After removal of 4 bases from V and 4 bases from J, the junction contained 5 bases not matched to a gene. CDR3 length: 14 residues. Per germline, CDR1 SGHDN and CDR2 FVKESK. CDR3 amino acids: CASSPRQGSTEAFF. The CDR3 DNA is TGTGCCAGCAGCCCGAGACAGGGGTCCACTGAAGCTTTCTTT.

The chain couples TRBV11-2 to TRBJ2-5; TRBD1 aligns across 9 bases. J was trimmed by 5 bases and V by 6 bases; bases with no gene match: 22. Germline V gene data show CDR1 as SGHAT and CDR2 as FQNNGV. The length of the CDR3 is 19 residues. The CDR3 DNA is TGTGCCAGCAGTTTTAAAACACTTGCCGGGACAGGGATTTCTGAGACCCAGTACTTC. This sequence encodes CASSFKTLAGTGISETQYF.

This clone was recorded once. The chain couples TRBV7-3 to TRBJ1-1; tentatively, D is TRBD1 (6 bases). CDR1 SGHTA and CDR2 FQGTGA come from the germline V gene. The CDR3 loop spans 13 amino acids. Deletions cut 5 bases from V and 5 bases from J, with 12 bases between. The CDR3 spells CASSMNRATEAFF. The CDR3 DNA follows: TGTGCCAGCAGCATGAACAGGGCGACTGAAGCTTTCTTT.

This clone was picked up a small number of times. The chain is built from TRBV2 and TRBJ1-1; 7 bases map to TRBD1. Trimming took 5 bases from V and 3 from J; bases not matched to a gene: 3. CDR1 and CDR2 (germline): SNHLY, FYNNEI. This CDR3 contains 13 residues. CDR3 sequence (DNA): TGTGCCAGCAGTCCCGACAGGGACACTGAAGCTTTCTTT. Translating it yields CASSPDRDTEAFF.

The chain employs TRBV25-1 and TRBJ1-3; no clear D gene. Trimming took off 3 bases at V and 2 bases at J, with 14 bases between the two ends. Germline V gene data show CDR1 as MGHDK and CDR2 as SYGVNS. This CDR3 spans 16 amino acids. The CDR3, as DNA: TGTGCCAGCAGTGAGTACGGGGTTGGGACTGGAAACACCATATATTTT. Protein sequence: CASSEYGVGTGNTIYF.

The gene calls are TRBV6-6 and TRBJ1-1; D gene uncertain. Trimming took off 6 bases at V and 6 bases at J, with 14 bases between the two ends. Germline CDR1 and CDR2: MNHNY and SVGAGI (reference sequence). This CDR3 has 13 amino acids. CDR3 sequence (DNA): TGTGCCAGCAGCCTCAGTGGTTGGTCTGAAGCTTTCTTT. This gives the protein CASSLSGWSEAFF.

Concerning this clone: Relative to the germline gene, one junction end is altered; a read error may explain this. The genes are TRBV11-1 and TRBJ1-2, with D unresolved. The CDR3 is made up of 15 amino acids. Germline lookup yields CDR1 SGHAT and CDR2 FQDESV (reference sequence). CDR3 nucleotides: TGTGCCAGCAGCCCGGTTCAGGCCCAAACCTATGGCTACACCTTT. This encodes CASSPVQAQTYGYTF.

The chain joins TRBV18 to TRBJ1-2; 8 bases map to TRBD1. Germline V lookup: CDR1 KGHSH, CDR2 LQKENI. This CDR3 region has 14 residues. Losses at the gene ends were 1 base for V and 3 bases for J; bases not matched to a gene: 1. In DNA, the CDR3 is TGTGCCAGCTCACCACTGGACAGGGACTATGGCTACACCTTC. The encoded protein is CASSPLDRDYGYTF.

A few counts support this clone. The J gene is TRBJ1-1, the V gene TRBV5-1; D remains ambiguous. The ends were cut back, 1 base at V and 7 bases at J, with 5 bases in the middle. Germline-derived CDR1 and CDR2 are SGHRS and YFSETQ. This CDR3 is built from 11 residues. CDR3 in amino acids: CASSLIHEAFF. The CDR3 coding sequence is TGCGCCAGCAGCTTGATCCATGAAGCTTTCTTT. The whole variable domain, remainder taken from reference TRBV5-1 and TRBJ1-1, is KAGVTQTPRYLIKTRGQQVTLSCSPISGHRSVSWYQQTPGQGLQFLFEYFSETQRNKGNFPGRFSGRQFSNSRSEMNVSTLELGDSALYLCASSLIHEAFFGQGTRLTVV.

This chain uses TRBV24-1 with TRBJ1-5, with TRBD1 matching over 8 bases. Trimming cost V 1 base and J 2 bases; bases outside gene matches: 9. The length of the CDR3 is 18 residues. Germline assignment: CDR1 KGHDR and CDR2 SFDVKD. This CDR3 is CATSDFRLGQAGNQPQHF. The CDR3 DNA sequence: TGTGCCACCAGTGATTTTAGGTTGGGACAGGCTGGCAATCAGCCCCAGCATTTT.

V is TRBV6-2 or TRBV6-3 and J is TRBJ1-4; D possibly corresponds to TRBD1 (5 bases). V was cut by 4 bases and J by 7 bases, with 13 bases left in between. Germline V lookup: CDR1 MNHEY, CDR2 SVGEGT. The CDR3 sequence is 14 residues long. Written as DNA, the CDR3 is TGTGCCAGCAGTTTGCAGGGAGGGATTGAAAAACTGTTTTTT. As protein: CASSLQGGIEKLFF.

The rearrangement links TRBV2 to TRBJ2-4; weak D call: TRBD2 (6 bases). The germline CDR1 and CDR2 sequences are SNHLY and FYNNEI. This CDR3 region has 13 residues. V was pared by 8 bases and J by 4 bases, with 12 bases between. The CDR3 bases are TGTGCCAGCGAGGGGAGGATTAAAAACATTCAGTACTTC. Amino acids: CASEGRIKNIQYF.

V and J are TRBV11-3 and TRBJ2-1; 9 bases agree with TRBD1. With 1 base clipped from V and 8 bases from J, the junction kept 3 bases outside the gene matches. CDR3 length: 14 amino acids. From germline, CDR1 is SGHNT and CDR2 YENEEA. Here the CDR3 DNA reads TGTGCCAGCAGCTTAGGGGACAGGGCCGATGAGCAGTTCTTC. Its protein is CASSLGDRADEQFF.

The V call is TRBV3-1 (or the pseudogene TRBV3-2), the J call TRBJ1-2; 7 nucleotides agree with TRBD1. Unmatched junction bases numbered 6, after V lost 1 base and J lost 4 bases. The CDR3 contains 15 residues. Germline V gives CDR1 LGHDT, CDR2 YNNKEL (reference sequence). Here the CDR3 DNA reads TGTGCCAGCAGCCAAGGGCTAGGGGGCGGCTATGGCTACACCTTC. Amino acid sequence: CASSQGLGGGYGYTF.